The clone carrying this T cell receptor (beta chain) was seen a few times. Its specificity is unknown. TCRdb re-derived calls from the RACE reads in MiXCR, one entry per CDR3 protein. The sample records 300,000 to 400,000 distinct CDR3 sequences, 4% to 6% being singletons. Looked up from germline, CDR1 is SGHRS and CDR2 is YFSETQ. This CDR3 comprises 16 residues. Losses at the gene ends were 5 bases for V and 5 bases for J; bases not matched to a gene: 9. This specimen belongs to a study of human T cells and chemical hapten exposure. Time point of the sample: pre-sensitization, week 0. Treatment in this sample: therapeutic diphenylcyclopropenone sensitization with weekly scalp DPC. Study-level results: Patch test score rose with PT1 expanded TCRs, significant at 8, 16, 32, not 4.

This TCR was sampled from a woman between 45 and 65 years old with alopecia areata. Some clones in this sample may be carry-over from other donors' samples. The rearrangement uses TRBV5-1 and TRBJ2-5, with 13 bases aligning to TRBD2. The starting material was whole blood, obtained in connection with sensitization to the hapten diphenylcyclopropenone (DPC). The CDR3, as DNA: TGCGCCAGCAGTTCAACCGGGACTAGCGGGGACGAGACCCAGTACTTC. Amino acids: CASSSTGTSGDETQYF.